The rows below give T cell receptor beta chains drawn from one sample of a study of identical twins. MiXCR, applied by TCRdb to the 5' RACE reads, yields one record per CDR3 protein. The sample includes 1.5 million to 2 million distinct CDR3 sequences, about 32% of them seen just once. Sequences were obtained from cord blood. Source of these receptors: a newborn girl in good health. Each CDR3 is given with its conserved first and last residue. The order of the fields is V gene, J gene, CDR3 protein.

V: TRBV4-1; J: TRBJ1-2; CDR3: CASSQVGGPYGYTF
V: TRBV20-1; J: TRBJ2-2; CDR3: CSASEGSTGELFF
V: TRBV4-1; J: TRBJ2-5; CDR3: CASSQSGPLQETQYF
V: TRBV28; J: TRBJ1-6; CDR3: CASSKRADLYSPLHF
V: TRBV29-1; J: TRBJ2-2; CDR3: CSVDRGGTGELFF
V: TRBV2; J: TRBJ2-2; CDR3: CASKQGFAGELFF
V: TRBV13; J: TRBJ2-1; CDR3: CASSLRPPGDNEQFF
V: TRBV20-1; J: TRBJ2-1; CDR3: CSANTRRGNEQFF
V: TRBV20-1; J: TRBJ2-5; CDR3: CSARRPTAHNEQYF
V: TRBV27; J: .; CDR3: CASSPSRTYYNEQYF
V: TRBV6-5; J: TRBJ2-5; CDR3: CASSYIASRRETQYF
V: TRBV27; J: TRBJ2-7; CDR3: CASSQTTLGHEQYF
V: TRBV12-3/TRBV12-4; J: TRBJ2-1; CDR3: CASSFSDRANEQFF
V: TRBV7-9; J: .; CDR3: CASSLSREGPTYEQYF
V: TRBV6-4; J: TRBJ2-2; CDR3: CASSELLLSNTGELFF
V: TRBV27; J: TRBJ2-1; CDR3: CASSLDDGNEQFF
V: TRBV12-3/TRBV12-4; J: TRBJ2-3; CDR3: CASSLLGGISPDTQYF
V: TRBV20-1; J: TRBJ2-5; CDR3: CSARGGLNPLGEQYF
V: TRBV20-1; J: TRBJ1-5; CDR3: CSARVGRGSNQPQHF
V: TRBV14; J: TRBJ2-3; CDR3: CASGPVLGDTDTQYF
V: TRBV2; J: TRBJ1-6; CDR3: CASVAGHGSPLHF
V: TRBV10-3; J: TRBJ2-3; CDR3: CAISDDSFSTDTQYF
V: TRBV12-3/TRBV12-4; J: TRBJ2-2; CDR3: CASCQGANTGELFF